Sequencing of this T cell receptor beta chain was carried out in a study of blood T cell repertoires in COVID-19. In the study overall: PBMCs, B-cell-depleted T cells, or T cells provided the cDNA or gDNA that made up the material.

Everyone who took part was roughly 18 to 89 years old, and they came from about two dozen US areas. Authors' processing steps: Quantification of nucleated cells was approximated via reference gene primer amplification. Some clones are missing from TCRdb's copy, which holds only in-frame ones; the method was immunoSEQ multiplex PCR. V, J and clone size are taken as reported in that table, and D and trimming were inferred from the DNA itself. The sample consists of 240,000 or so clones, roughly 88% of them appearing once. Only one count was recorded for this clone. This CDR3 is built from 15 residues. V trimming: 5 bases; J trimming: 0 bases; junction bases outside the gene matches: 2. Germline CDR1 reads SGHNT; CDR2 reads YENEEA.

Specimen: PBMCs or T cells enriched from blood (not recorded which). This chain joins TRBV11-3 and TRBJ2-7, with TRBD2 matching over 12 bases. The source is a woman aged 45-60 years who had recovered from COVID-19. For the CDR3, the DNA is TGTGCCAGCAGCATGACTAGCGGGGGCTCCTACGAGCAGTACTTC. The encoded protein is CASSMTSGGSYEQYF.